Presented here are 17 T cell receptor beta chains from one specimen sequenced in a study of T cell changes during pregnancy in multiple sclerosis. TCRdb's copy holds only in-frame clones and misses some; the assay was immunoSEQ multiplex PCR. Among 50,000 or so clones, around 91% were seen once, and the ten largest hold under 9.5%. The sequencing used CD8+ T cells from peripheral blood mononuclear cells, collected in the second trimester of pregnancy. Every receptor here comes from a female donor with multiple sclerosis, enrolled in a pregnancy study.

This chain uses TRBV5-1 with TRBJ2-7; 8 nucleotides agree with TRBD2. Germline loops: CDR1 SGHRS, CDR2 YFSETQ. The CDR3 spans 16 residues. The V segment lost 3 bases and the J segment 6 bases; nucleotides outside the gene matches: 14. Here the CDR3 DNA reads TGCGCCAGCAGCTCCTTCGGGGTCGGGGGGGCGGTCGAGCAGTACTTC. This gives the protein CASSSFGVGGAVEQYF.

This chain joins TRBV5-4 and TRBJ2-3; 11 bases are a match to TRBD2. Germline CDR1 reads SGHNT; CDR2 reads YYREEE (reference sequence). After removal of 2 bases from V and 1 base from J, the junction contained 0 bases not matched to a gene. The CDR3 has 15 amino acids. The CDR3 DNA is TGTGCCAGCAGCTTACTAGCGGGGGGCACAGATACGCAGTATTTT. As protein: CASSLLAGGTDTQYF. The full variable domain, with the rest looked up from reference TRBV5-4 and TRBJ2-3, is ETGVTQSPTHLIKTRGQQVTLRCSSQSGHNTVSWYQQALGQGPQFIFQYYREEENGRGNFPPRFSGLQFPNYSSELNVNALELDDSALYLCASSLLAGGTDTQYFGPGTRLTVL.

The chain combines TRBV4-2 with TRBJ1-2; tentative D call: TRBD1 (6 bases). Trimming removed 6 bases from V and 5 bases from J, with 25 bases in between. The CDR3 runs to 17 residues. Per germline, CDR1 LGHNA and CDR2 YNFKEQ. The CDR3 is CASSLTLDSWVGYGYTF. CDR3 in DNA: TGTGCCAGCAGTCTAACACTGGACAGTTGGGTGGGGTATGGCTACACCTTC.

The V call is TRBV7-3, the J call TRBJ2-7; a weak D match, TRBD2 (6 bases). Germline V gene sequence: CDR1 SGHTA, CDR2 FQGTGA. The CDR3 covers 13 residues. V lost 0 bases, J lost 3 bases, and 6 bases lay in between. CDR3 bases: TGTGCCAGCAGCTTAACGGGAGGCTACGAGCAGTACTTC. Amino acid sequence: CASSLTGGYEQYF.

This clone was seen just once. The chain joins TRBV4-1 to TRBJ2-7, with 9 positions matching TRBD1. With V trimmed by 2 bases and J by 5 bases, 4 bases remained unmatched. The CDR3 is 14 amino acids. Germline V gives CDR1 MGHRA, CDR2 YSYEKL. CDR3 in amino acids: CASSQWDREDEQYF. The CDR3 DNA is TGCGCCAGCAGCCAATGGGACAGGGAGGACGAGCAGTACTTC.

The V call is TRBV2, the J call TRBJ1-5; 8 nucleotides match TRBD1. With V trimmed by 3 bases and J by 6 bases, 7 bases remained unmatched. The CDR3 sequence is 15 residues long. Germline V gives CDR1 SNHLY, CDR2 FYNNEI. The CDR3: CASSEGQGAVQPQHF. Written as DNA, the CDR3 is TGTGCCAGCAGTGAGGGTCAGGGGGCAGTTCAGCCCCAGCATTTT.

V and J are TRBV7-2 and TRBJ1-5; 7 bases match TRBD1. The CDR3 is made up of 16 amino acids. Per the germline V gene, CDR1 is SGHTA and CDR2 is FQGNSA. Trimming removed 5 bases from V and 5 bases from J; junction bases left unmatched: 12. DNA of the CDR3: TGTGCCAGCAGCACCGCCAGACAGGGATGGGATCAGCCCCAGCATTTT. It translates to CASSTARQGWDQPQHF.

This chain links TRBV11-2 with TRBJ1-2; 8 nucleotides line up with TRBD1. J lost 6 bases, V lost 4 bases, and 16 bases had no gene match. The CDR3 extends over 17 amino acids. CDR1 SGHAT and CDR2 FQNNGV come from the germline V gene. The DNA of the CDR3 is TGTGCCAGCAGCTCCAGACAGGGGCTGGGGGCTATGGATGGCTACACCTTC. This codes for CASSSRQGLGAMDGYTF.

This clone was found a few times. V is TRBV2 and J is TRBJ2-4, with 12 bases that match TRBD1. There are 14 residues in the CDR3. Germline-derived CDR1 and CDR2 are SNHLY and FYNNEI. V trimming: 7 bases; J trimming: 8 bases; junction bases outside the gene matches: 6. The chain's CDR3 is CASTRDRGRDIQYF. DNA for the CDR3: TGTGCCAGCACCCGGGACAGGGGGCGGGACATTCAGTACTTC.

This chain's CDR3 is CASSYGGTDTQYF. CDR3 coding DNA: TGTGCCAGCAGTTACGGGGGGACCGATACGCAGTATTTT. This rearrangement joins TRBV6-6 to TRBJ2-3; D is perhaps TRBD2 (6 bases). This CDR3 contains 13 residues. From germline, CDR1 is MNHNY and CDR2 SVGAGI (reference sequence). With 2 bases removed from V and 6 bases from J, the gap between germline ends came to 9 bases.

The chain employs TRBV11-2 and TRBJ2-1, with 8 bases aligning to TRBD2. Germline CDR1 and CDR2: SGHAT and FQNNGV. The CDR3 covers 17 residues. V shed 0 bases and J 9 bases; nucleotides not matched to a gene: 13. This chain's CDR3 is CASSLDPGGGRLAEQFF. CDR3 DNA sequence: TGTGCCAGCAGCTTAGATCCTGGCGGGGGGCGCCTGGCTGAGCAGTTCTTC.

CDR3 sequence: CASGTSGFTGELFF. The CDR3 coding sequence is TGTGCCAGTGGGACTAGCGGGTTTACCGGGGAGCTGTTTTTT. The gene calls are TRBV27 and TRBJ2-2, with 12 bases fitting TRBD2. Trimming at V came to 9 bases and at J to 5 bases, leaving 4 bases not matched to a gene. This CDR3 contains 14 residues. Germline loops: CDR1 MNHEY, CDR2 SMNVEV (reference sequence).

The chain employs TRBV6-1 and TRBJ2-1, with TRBD2 matching over 11 bases. This CDR3 is built from 15 residues. Germline V gene data show CDR1 as MNHNS and CDR2 as SASEGT. Germline trimming cut 6 bases from V and 8 bases from J; bases unmatched to any gene: 9. CDR3: CASSALSGGADEQFF. CDR3 DNA: TGTGCCAGCAGCGCCCTTAGCGGGGGGGCTGATGAGCAGTTCTTC.

This clone was found once. The chain is built from TRBV4-1 and TRBJ1-2; TRBD1 matches at 9 bases. The germline V gene has CDR1 MGHRA and CDR2 YSYEKL. V trimming: 0 bases; J trimming: 5 bases; junction bases outside the gene matches: 7. There are 16 residues in the CDR3. Written as DNA, the CDR3 is TGCGCCAGCAGCCAAGAAGGGACAGGGACCTTTTATGGCTACACCTTC. Translated: CASSQEGTGTFYGYTF.

The chain employs TRBV7-6 and TRBJ1-3, with D unresolved. CDR1 is SGHVS, CDR2 FNYEAQ, per germline. This CDR3 has 18 residues. Trimming left V 3 bases short and J 8 bases short, with 26 bases between. The CDR3 bases are TGTGCCAGCAGCTTTAAAGAACCGGCAGCGGGTTTATTAGACACCATATATTTT. Its translation: CASSFKEPAAGLLDTIYF. The entire variable domain, with the rest obtained from reference TRBV7-6 and TRBJ1-3, is as follows: GAGVSQSPRYKVTKRGQDVALRCDPISGHVSLYWYRQALGQGPEFLTYFNYEAQQDKSGLPNDRFSAERPEGSISTLTIQRTEQRDSAMYRCASSFKEPAAGLLDTIYFGEGSWLTVV.

This sequence joins TRBV9 and TRBJ2-1, with D possibly being TRBD2 (7 bases). V was shortened by 3 bases and J by 4 bases, with 17 bases between the two germline ends. This CDR3 comprises 16 residues. Per germline, CDR1 SGDLS and CDR2 YYNGEE. The CDR3 bases are TGTGCCAGCAGCGACATATCCGGGGGGACATACAATGAGCAGTTCTTC. Translated, it gives CASSDISGGTYNEQFF.

This clone was picked up a small number of times. This chain connects TRBV21-1 to TRBJ1-2. TRBV21-1 is described as a pseudogene. CDR3 length equals 12 residues. The CDR3 bases are TGTGCCAGCAGCATTCCCCGTTATGGCTACACCTTC. Translating it yields CASSIPRYGYTF.